These 17 T cell receptor beta chains share one sample of origin, sequenced in a study of blood T cell repertoires in COVID-19. Sequenced by immunoSEQ multiplex PCR; TCRdb stores in-frame clones only, minus some. The table shows 200,000 or so clones, with 86% occurring only once. Sequencing was carried out using peripheral blood. The receptors come from a woman between 50 and 59 years old with acute or convalescent COVID-19.

This chain links TRBV7-9 with TRBJ1-1, with D maybe TRBD1 (5 bases). The CDR3 is made up of 13 amino acids. Germline V lookup: CDR1 SEHNR, CDR2 FQNEAQ (reference sequence). V was shortened by 5 bases and J by 3 bases, with 10 bases between the two germline ends. The CDR3: CASSRGWDTEAFF. The DNA of the CDR3 is TGTGCCAGCAGCCGGGGGTGGGACACTGAAGCTTTCTTT.

The rearrangement uses TRBV15 and TRBJ2-7; the match to TRBD2 covers 7 bases. CDR1 is LNHNV, CDR2 YYDKDF, per germline (reference sequence). There are 16 residues in the CDR3. V shed 5 bases, J shed 2 bases, and the junction held 12 bases outside the gene matches. The CDR3 region has the DNA TGTGCCACCAGCCAGGTAGTAGCGGGCTTTACCTACGAGCAGTACTTC. Residues: CATSQVVAGFTYEQYF.

This chain connects TRBV5-1 to TRBJ2-7; D is possibly TRBD2 (6 bases). The CDR3 consists of 15 residues. Trimming left V 4 bases short and J 3 bases short, with 17 bases between. Germline V gives CDR1 SGHRS, CDR2 YFSETQ. The CDR3 bases are TGCGCCAGCAGCGTCGGCGGGGACGGAATCTACGAGCAGTACTTC. Protein: CASSVGGDGIYEQYF.

The chain is built from TRBV10-3 and TRBJ1-6; 8 bases fit TRBD1. The length of the CDR3 is 16 residues. Germline V gives CDR1 ENHRY, CDR2 SYGVKD. V lost 6 bases, J lost 5 bases, and 9 bases stayed unmatched. CDR3 in DNA: TGTGCCATCAGGGACGGACAGGGCGATAATAATTCACCCCTCCACTTT. It specifies CAIRDGQGDNNSPLHF.

V usage is TRBV10-3 and J usage is TRBJ2-1; D is possibly TRBD2 (5 bases). The CDR3 sequence is 12 residues long. The V and J ends lost 4 bases and 6 bases respectively, with 7 bases between them. CDR1 and CDR2 from the germline V gene are ENHRY and SYGVKD. The CDR3 DNA is TGTGCCATCAGTGTCGAGGGCAATGAGCAGTTCTTC. This translates into CAISVEGNEQFF.

This chain connects TRBV27 to TRBJ2-2; TRBD1 aligns across 9 bases. The CDR3 length is 15 residues. V dropped 5 bases and J dropped 4; count of bases not matched to a gene: 5. The germline V gene has CDR1 MNHEY and CDR2 SMNVEV (reference sequence). CDR3 loop: CASSPGTGRTGELFF. The CDR3 nucleotides are TGTGCCAGCAGTCCAGGGACAGGGCGCACCGGGGAGCTGTTTTTT.

In this sample, this clone turned up a few times. The rearrangement uses TRBV6-5 and TRBJ2-5; a possible D gene is TRBD2 (6 bases). This CDR3 region has 13 residues. The V gene's germline CDR1 is MNHEY and CDR2 SVGAGI. Trimming removed 2 bases from V and 2 bases from J, with 6 bases in between. DNA for the CDR3: TGTGCCAGCAGTTACCGGGAGCAAGAGACCCAGTACTTC. Its protein is CASSYREQETQYF.

V usage is TRBV7-2 and J usage is TRBJ1-5; TRBD1 is a possible D gene (6 bases). CDR3 size: 16 residues. Germline values: CDR1 SGHTA, CDR2 FQGNSA. The ends were cut back, 4 bases at V and 2 bases at J, with 15 bases in the middle. The CDR3, as DNA: TGTGCCAGCAGCTCGTTCCAGGGGCTCGGCAATCAGCCCCAGCATTTT. As protein: CASSSFQGLGNQPQHF.

CDR3 nucleotides: TGTGCCAGTAGTATAGACGGACGGGGCTCCTACGAGCAGTACTTC. It translates to CASSIDGRGSYEQYF. The chain joins TRBV19 to TRBJ2-7, with a weak D call TRBD2 (5 bases). CDR1 and CDR2 (germline): LNHDA, SQIVND (reference sequence). The CDR3 sequence is 15 residues long. The germline V and J ends were trimmed by 0 bases and 0 bases, with 9 bases remaining between them.

The rearrangement uses TRBV5-1 and TRBJ2-3; weak D call: TRBD1 (5 bases). The V end lost 4 bases, the J end lost 4 bases, and 16 bases lay between the germline ends. This CDR3 region has 15 residues. Germline assignment: CDR1 SGHRS and CDR2 YFSETQ. The CDR3 loop reads CASSVGQGGPDTQYF. CDR3 in DNA: TGCGCCAGCAGCGTGGGTCAGGGCGGCCCAGATACGCAGTATTTT. The variable domain in full, with the rest retrieved from reference TRBV5-1 and TRBJ2-3, is KAGVTQTPRYLIKTRGQQVTLSCSPISGHRSVSWYQQTPGQGLQFLFEYFSETQRNKGNFPGRFSGRQFSNSRSEMNVSTLELGDSALYLCASSVGQGGPDTQYFGPGTRLTVL.

This clone was counted once. V gene TRBV19 combines with J gene TRBJ2-1; no clear D gene. CDR3 length: 15 residues. The ends were cut back, 6 bases at V and 0 bases at J, with 12 bases in the middle. Germline-derived CDR1 and CDR2 are LNHDA and SQIVND (reference sequence). The CDR3 is CASSLEESSYNEQFF. CDR3 nucleotide sequence: TGTGCCAGTAGCCTCGAAGAGAGCTCCTACAATGAGCAGTTCTTC.

The chain couples TRBV5-6 to TRBJ2-7; 10 bases line up with TRBD1. Germline V gene lookup returns CDR1 SGHDT and CDR2 YYEEEE. Trimming cost V 4 bases and J 3 bases; bases outside gene matches: 4. This CDR3 has 14 residues. The CDR3 nucleotides are TGTGCCAGCAGCACACGGACAGGGGGCTACGAGCAGTACTTC. Translation: CASSTRTGGYEQYF.

The chain has TRBV13 and TRBJ2-3; 7 bases fit TRBD2. Germline CDR1 PRHDT, CDR2 FYEKMQ (reference sequence). This CDR3 is 15 amino acids long. V was clipped by 5 bases and J by 0 bases; unmatched bases: 5. The CDR3 is CASSIGLGSTDTQYF. DNA for the CDR3: TGTGCCAGCAGCATTGGACTAGGGAGCACAGATACGCAGTATTTT.

The V and J genes are TRBV4-1 and TRBJ1-3; D is unresolved. V gave up 4 bases and J gave up 3 bases, with 13 bases separating them. The CDR3 has 15 amino acids. The germline CDR1 and CDR2 sequences are MGHRA and YSYEKL. CDR3 sequence (DNA): TGCGCCAGCAGCCCTTTTATTAGAAGTGGAAACACCATATATTTT. This translates into CASSPFIRSGNTIYF.

The chain joins TRBV11-3 to TRBJ2-7; D might be TRBD1 (6 bases). The CDR3 length is 15 residues. Germline CDR1 is SGHNT and CDR2 is YENEEA. Trimming pared 5 bases from V and 1 base from J, leaving 15 bases between. Here the CDR3 reads CASSVTGPTSYEQYF. The CDR3 DNA is TGTGCCAGCAGCGTGACAGGCCCAACTTCCTACGAGCAGTACTTC.

CDR3 amino acids: CASSPPAQGNEKLFF. CDR3 DNA: TGTGCCAGCTCACCACCGGCGCAGGGGAATGAAAAACTGTTTTTT. The chain uses TRBV18 and TRBJ1-4; tentative D call: TRBD1 (6 bases). Trimming removed 0 bases from V and 5 bases from J, with 10 bases in between. Per germline, CDR1 KGHSH and CDR2 LQKENI. This CDR3 is 15 amino acids long.

V gene TRBV30 combines with J gene TRBJ2-2; the D is unclear. CDR1 and CDR2 from the germline V gene are GTSNPN and SVGIG (reference sequence). Trimming took 0 bases from V and 1 from J, leaving 6 bases between them. The CDR3 is 14 residues long. CDR3 amino acids: CAWSVSKNTGELFF. The CDR3, as DNA: TGTGCCTGGAGTGTAAGCAAGAACACCGGGGAGCTGTTTTTT.